What follows are 30 T cell receptor beta chains derived from one specimen sequenced in a study of identical twins' blood T cells. Each CDR3 protein is one row after TCRdb ran MiXCR on the 5' RACE reads. The sample carries hundreds of thousands of distinct CDR3 sequences, about 28% recorded once. The sequenced sample was PBMCs. Receptors were obtained from a woman between 18 and 50 years old in good health.

The rearrangement links TRBV12-3 or TRBV12-4 to TRBJ2-5; D gene ambiguous. V shed 1 base and J shed 2 bases, with 8 bases lying between them. The CDR3 contains 14 residues. CDR3 sequence: CASSLGHAQETQYF. CDR3 nucleotide sequence: TGTGCCAGCAGTTTAGGACACGCGCAAGAGACCCAGTACTTC.

This clonotype has a count of ten or more. V is TRBV7-6 and J is TRBJ2-3, with D possibly being TRBD2 (5 bases). The CDR3 totals 15 residues. Germline loops: CDR1 SGHVS, CDR2 FNYEAQ. The V and J ends lost 1 base and 3 bases respectively, with 11 bases between them. DNA of the CDR3: TGTGCCAGCAGCTTAGAGATAGCGCTGACAGATACGCAGTATTTT. Its protein product is CASSLEIALTDTQYF.

J is TRBJ1-2 and V is TRBV10-3, with D maybe TRBD1 (5 bases). The CDR3 has 14 amino acids. V lost 7 bases and J lost 2, with 14 bases in between. Germline-derived CDR1 and CDR2 are ENHRY and SYGVKD. This CDR3 reads CAIIGGGSNYGYTF. CDR3 bases: TGTGCCATCATTGGCGGGGGATCAAACTATGGCTACACCTTC.

The rearrangement uses TRBV20-1 and TRBJ2-7; no clear D. V was clipped by 0 bases and J by 7 bases, with 13 bases between them. The CDR3 contains 13 residues. CDR1 and CDR2 from the germline V gene are DFQATT and SNEGSKA (reference sequence). This CDR3 is CSARDPPRAEQYF. For the CDR3, the DNA is TGCAGTGCTAGAGATCCCCCACGGGCTGAGCAGTACTTC.

In its sample, this clonotype was seen a few times. The genes are TRBV7-2 and TRBJ1-4; 7 bases align to TRBD1. Germline V gene lookup returns CDR1 SGHTA and CDR2 FQGNSA. V trimming: 2 bases; J trimming: 7 bases; junction bases outside the gene matches: 7. This CDR3 is built from 15 residues. Here the CDR3 reads CASSLTGQRSEKLFF. The CDR3 DNA reads TGTGCCAGCAGCTTAACGGGACAGAGAAGTGAAAAACTGTTTTTT.

This sequence joins TRBV29-1 and TRBJ2-3; TRBD1 is a possible D gene (6 bases). This CDR3 contains 13 residues. Germline lookup yields CDR1 SQVTM and CDR2 ANQGSEA. Trimming took 3 bases from V and 4 from J, leaving 11 bases between them. CDR3 DNA sequence: TGCAGCGTTGAGTCCAGGGGAGCAGATACGCAGTATTTT. This codes for CSVESRGADTQYF.

This clonotype showed up just a few times. V gene TRBV12-3 or TRBV12-4 combines with J gene TRBJ1-1, with TRBD1 matching 9 bases. Germline trimming cut 6 bases from V and 3 bases from J; bases unmatched to any gene: 5. The CDR3 spans 14 residues. CDR3 residues: CASRGTGRDTEAFF. In DNA form, the CDR3 reads TGTGCCAGCAGGGGGACAGGGCGGGACACTGAAGCTTTCTTT.

This clonotype came up a few times. The V call is TRBV5-5, the J call TRBJ1-2, with 7 bases fitting TRBD1. The germline gives CDR1 SGHKS, CDR2 YYEKEE (reference sequence). The V gene end was trimmed by 3 bases and the J gene end by 7 bases; junction bases not matched to a gene: 6. The CDR3 contains 13 residues. CDR3 DNA: TGTGCCAGCAGCTCACGAGGGGGCGGTGGCTACACCTTC. This translates into CASSSRGGGGYTF.

This clonotype occurred a few times. This chain uses TRBV7-6 with TRBJ1-1; perhaps TRBD1 as D (5 bases). The CDR3 runs to 14 residues. V was trimmed by 5 bases and J by 1 base, leaving 11 bases between them. Germline lookup yields CDR1 SGHVS and CDR2 FNYEAQ. In DNA form, the CDR3 reads TGTGCCAGCAGCGTGGGGGAGTCGAACACTGAAGCTTTCTTT. It specifies CASSVGESNTEAFF.

This sequence joins TRBV20-1 and TRBJ1-5; no clear D. CDR1 DFQATT and CDR2 SNEGSKA come from the germline V gene (reference sequence). The CDR3 extends over 14 amino acids. V was cut by 0 bases and J by 4 bases, with 10 bases left in between. CDR3 coding DNA: TGCAGTGCTAGAGATCCTGCTTCGAATCAGCCCCAGCATTTT. This encodes CSARDPASNQPQHF.

The J gene is TRBJ2-1, the V gene TRBV27; D is uncertain. The germline V and J ends were trimmed by 3 bases and 6 bases, with 15 bases remaining between them. Germline CDR1 MNHEY, CDR2 SMNVEV (reference sequence). The CDR3 spans 15 residues. The CDR3: CASSFYPPTANEQFF. The CDR3 DNA sequence: TGTGCCAGCAGTTTTTATCCCCCTACCGCCAATGAGCAGTTCTTC.

The table lists this clonotype with a few counts. This sequence joins TRBV11-2 and TRBJ2-3; 9 nucleotides agree with TRBD1. J gave up 4 bases and V 5 bases, and 4 bases lay outside the gene matches. This CDR3 comprises 14 residues. Germline V gene lookup returns CDR1 SGHAT and CDR2 FQNNGV. In DNA, the CDR3 is TGTGCCAGCAGCCCCGGGACAGGGCCAGATACGCAGTATTTT. Encoded protein: CASSPGTGPDTQYF. The full variable domain, its missing parts supplied by reference TRBV11-2 and TRBJ2-3, is EAGVAQSPRYKIIEKRQSVAFWCNPISGHATLYWYQQILGQGPKLLIQFQNNGVVDDSQLPKDRFSAERLKGVDSTLKIQPAKLEDSAVYLCASSPGTGPDTQYFGPGTRLTVL.

The genes are TRBV14 and TRBJ2-1, with D perhaps TRBD2 (5 bases). V was shortened by 5 bases and J by 6 bases, with 17 bases between the two germline ends. The CDR3 is 15 residues long. Germline V gene sequence: CDR1 SGHDN, CDR2 FVKESK. CDR3 loop: CASSSLDGGVNEQFF. In DNA, the CDR3 is TGTGCCAGCAGCTCTCTAGACGGAGGAGTCAATGAGCAGTTCTTC.

The chain links TRBV19 to TRBJ2-3, with D maybe TRBD2 (5 bases). V shed 3 bases and J shed 0 bases, with 13 bases lying between them. The CDR3 length is 16 residues. Germline values: CDR1 LNHDA, CDR2 SQIVND (reference sequence). The CDR3 DNA reads as TGTGCCAGTAGTATCTGGAGCGGAGCTAGCACAGATACGCAGTATTTT. Protein product: CASSIWSGASTDTQYF.

Only a few counts were recorded for this clonotype. This chain connects TRBV29-1 to TRBJ2-3; D not resolved. This CDR3 contains 14 residues. Deletions cut 5 bases from V and 3 bases from J, with 15 bases between. Germline V gives CDR1 SQVTM, CDR2 ANQGSEA. The CDR3 sequence is CSVPRLGSTDTQYF. The DNA for the CDR3 is TGCAGCGTTCCCAGACTGGGCAGTACAGATACGCAGTATTTT.

This clonotype was counted many times. The rearrangement links TRBV12-5 to TRBJ2-2; the D gene is possibly TRBD1 (6 bases). V lost 0 bases, J lost 8 bases, and 13 bases lay in between. The CDR3 consists of 15 residues. CDR1 and CDR2 from the germline V gene are LGHNT and FRNRAP. CDR3 region: CASGLVQGGVGELFF. The CDR3 DNA follows: TGTGCTAGTGGTTTGGTACAGGGTGGCGTGGGGGAGCTGTTTTTT.

This chain joins TRBV6-1 and TRBJ1-4; 8 bases align to TRBD1. This CDR3 has 15 residues. Germline V gene data show CDR1 as MNHNS and CDR2 as SASEGT. V shed 3 bases, J shed 7 bases, and the junction held 7 bases outside the gene matches. The CDR3 DNA sequence: TGTGCCAGCAGTGATCTCAGGACAGGGAGTGAAAAACTGTTTTTT. It specifies CASSDLRTGSEKLFF.

This clonotype was recorded a few times. The chain links TRBV5-1 to TRBJ1-1, with D perhaps TRBD1 (5 bases). The V gene lost 7 bases and the J gene lost 6 bases, with 10 bases spanning the gap. Germline CDR1 reads SGHRS; CDR2 reads YFSETQ. This CDR3 region has 11 residues. The CDR3 loop is CASVGRSEAFF. The CDR3 region has the DNA TGCGCCAGCGTGGGGCGGTCTGAAGCTTTCTTT.

This clonotype was seen repeatedly, ten times or more. V and J are TRBV11-2 and TRBJ2-1; 7 bases map to TRBD2. This CDR3 has 14 residues. CDR1 is SGHAT and CDR2 is FQNNGV in the germline V gene. J gave up 8 bases and V 0 bases, and 4 bases lay outside the gene matches. The CDR3, as DNA: TGTGCCAGCAGCTTAGAGGGGACTATCGATGAGCAGTTCTTC. Its protein product is CASSLEGTIDEQFF.

The chain recombines TRBV20-1 with TRBJ1-4; TRBD1 might be the D (5 bases). V dropped 0 bases and J dropped 7 bases, with 12 bases sitting between them. CDR1 DFQATT and CDR2 SNEGSKA come from the germline V gene (reference sequence). The CDR3 is 14 residues long. The DNA for the CDR3 is TGCAGTGCTAGAGATGATCGGGGGAGTGAAAAACTGTTTTTT. It translates to CSARDDRGSEKLFF.

This clonotype was found a few times. This chain connects TRBV29-1 to TRBJ1-2, with D possibly being TRBD1 (5 bases). The CDR3 length is 13 residues. Germline V gives CDR1 SQVTM, CDR2 ANQGSEA. V was clipped by 2 bases and J by 3 bases, with 10 bases between them. CDR3 bases: TGCAGCGTTGAATGGCAGGGTGACTATGGCTACACCTTC. Protein: CSVEWQGDYGYTF.

The chain has TRBV20-1 and TRBJ2-7; no firm D call. Germline V CDR1 and CDR2: DFQATT, SNEGSKA (reference sequence). The CDR3 is 15 residues long. Trimming left V 6 bases short and J 5 bases short, with 23 bases between. This chain's CDR3 is CSARRSERVTHEQYF. The DNA of the CDR3 is TGCAGTGCGCGCCGATCTGAAAGGGTAACCCACGAGCAGTACTTC.

The chain combines TRBV7-9 with TRBJ1-1; possible D gene TRBD1, 5 bases. The germline V gene encodes CDR1 SEHNR and CDR2 FQNEAQ (reference sequence). V lost 10 bases and J 1 base, leaving 16 bases between the germline ends. This CDR3 has 14 amino acids. CDR3 sequence (DNA): TGTGCCACTAGCGAAGGGGTGCCGAACACTGAAGCTTTCTTT. This gives the protein CATSEGVPNTEAFF.

This clonotype was counted at least ten times. The chain's CDR3 is CASIGSRDRVYGYTF. The CDR3 nucleotides read TGTGCCAGCATTGGGTCCCGGGACAGAGTTTATGGCTACACCTTC. The V and J genes are TRBV2 and TRBJ1-2; 7 nucleotides align to TRBD1. The ends lost 7 bases at V and 5 bases at J; junction bases unmatched: 13. Germline CDR1 and CDR2: SNHLY and FYNNEI. The CDR3 is 15 amino acids.

This clonotype was counted many times. CDR3 bases: TGTGCCAGCAGCACCTCCTCCTTCTATGGCTACACCTTC. Its protein product is CASSTSSFYGYTF. The rearrangement links TRBV5-6 to TRBJ1-2; D gene unclear. Germline CDR1 and CDR2: SGHDT and YYEEEE. The CDR3 is 13 residues long. The V end lost 4 bases, the J end lost 4 bases, and 11 bases lay between the germline ends.

This clonotype was counted a single time. V is TRBV15 and J is TRBJ1-1, with a weak D call TRBD1 (6 bases). This CDR3 is built from 13 residues. Trimming stripped 1 base from V and 10 bases from J, with 13 bases between. Germline-derived CDR1 and CDR2 are LNHNV and YYDKDF (reference sequence). The CDR3 DNA reads TGTGCCACCAGCAGAGCCCGGACAGACGGAGCTTTCTTT. Amino acids: CATSRARTDGAFF.

The chain combines TRBV13 with TRBJ2-7; D ambiguous. V lost 2 bases, J lost 0 bases, and 14 bases lay in between. Germline CDR1 reads PRHDT; CDR2 reads FYEKMQ (reference sequence). The CDR3 extends over 16 amino acids. The CDR3 is CASSLKSMGSSYEQYF. CDR3 DNA: TGTGCCAGCAGCTTAAAGTCCATGGGTAGCTCCTACGAGCAGTACTTC.

This clonotype was picked up one time. The V gene is TRBV20-1, the J gene TRBJ1-1; D is ambiguous. Germline V lookup: CDR1 DFQATT, CDR2 SNEGSKA (reference sequence). V lost 6 bases and J 4 bases, leaving 12 bases between the germline ends. The CDR3 is 12 residues long. CDR3 loop: CSATRDTTEAFF. As DNA, the CDR3 is TGCAGTGCCACACGGGATACCACTGAAGCTTTCTTT.

The chain uses TRBV20-1 and TRBJ1-2, with D tentatively TRBD1 (6 bases). V was clipped by 5 bases and J by 6 bases, with 19 bases between them. Germline CDR1 and CDR2: DFQATT and SNEGSKA (reference sequence). The CDR3 is 14 amino acids. The chain's CDR3 is CSAGGGTTRNGYTF. CDR3 nucleotide sequence: TGCAGTGCTGGAGGGGGGACAACAAGAAATGGCTACACCTTC.

This clonotype was observed a handful of times. The chain has TRBV10-3 and TRBJ2-5; D gene unclear. V was shortened by 8 bases and J by 1 base, with 8 bases between the two germline ends. CDR1 is ENHRY, CDR2 SYGVKD, per germline. The CDR3 has 12 residues. This CDR3 is CAIGPTQETQYF. In nucleotides, the CDR3 is TGTGCCATCGGTCCTACCCAAGAGACCCAGTACTTC.